What follows describes a single T cell receptor (beta chain). Its antigen remains unidentified. Other nucleotide sequences from this sample produce the same CDR3. The data were obtained in a study of OX40 agonist ivuxolimab in advanced cancers. Whole-study context: Patients were dosed with the agonistic anti-OX40 (CD134) antibody ivuxolimab.

V trimming: 5 bases; J trimming: 4 bases; junction bases outside the gene matches: 5. The CDR3 has 13 amino acids. Germline lookup yields CDR1 MNHEY and CDR2 SMNVEV (reference sequence). TCRdb's table, derived via immunoSEQ multiplex PCR, lists solely in-frame clones and lacks some. The sample consists of 30,000 to 35,000 clones, roughly 80% of them appearing once. Notes on the study in general: There were, on average, more expanded clones in CD8+ T cells than in CD4+. Among patients with partial responses at 0.1-3.0 mg/kg, clonal expansion was among the lowest. By week 6 at 0.1 to 3.0 mg/kg, blood CD4+ and CD8+ T cells had expanded clonally.

This receptor was taken from an adult with an advanced solid tumor such as melanoma, head and neck, liver or kidney cancer. V usage is TRBV27 and J usage is TRBJ2-7, with 7 positions matching TRBD1. The source was CD4+ or CD8+ T cells sorted from blood, collected in a trial of the OX40 agonist ivuxolimab. The CDR3 spells CASSLRQGYEQYF. The DNA of the CDR3 is TGTGCCAGCAGTCTTAGACAGGGATACGAGCAGTACTTC.